A selection of T cell receptor beta chains follows, all from one sample in a study of cytomegalovirus exposure and HLA in healthy donors. Measured with immunoSEQ multiplex PCR; TCRdb has only the in-frame clones, and not every one. The sample lists under 200,000 clones, about 76% occurring once. Sequencing used PBMCs. The receptors were gathered from a male donor in good health and CMV-seropositive. CDR3s include the opening cysteine and the closing phenylalanine or tryptophan. Fields, in order: J gene, D gene, clone size, V gene, CDR3 DNA, CDR3 protein. The D gene is left open where the match is weak. Only some rows state a clone size, as once, few, many or a class for expanded clones.

TRBJ1-2	-	once	TRBV18	TGTGCCAGCTCACCACGGGCAGGGGAAGGCGATGGCTACACCTTC	CASSPRAGEGDGYTF
TRBJ2-7	TRBD1	once	TRBV5-4	TGTGCCAGCAGCCCGGGGACAGGGTTCTACGAGCAGTACTTC	CASSPGTGFYEQYF
TRBJ2-1	-	few	TRBV2	TGTGCCAGCAGTGGAGTTGAGCAGTTCTTC	CASSGVEQFF
TRBJ1-5	-	-	TRBV6-5	TGTGCCAGCAGCCGGCGGGGGGGGTATCAGCCCCAGCATTTT	CASSRRGGYQPQHF
TRBJ2-7	-	once	TRBV27	TGTGCCAGCAGCCGGGCTGGGGGCGGGGGACCCAACTACGAGCAGTACTTC	CASSRAGGGGPNYEQYF
TRBJ1-3	-	-	TRBV5-1	TGCGCCAGCAGTTTGGATTTCGGCTCTGGAAACACCATATATTTT	CASSLDFGSGNTIYF
TRBJ1-2	-	-	TRBV6-5	TGTGCCAGCAGTTACTGGCAGGGTGGCAAAGAGGGCTACACCTTC	CASSYWQGGKEGYTF
TRBJ2-1	-	-	TRBV9	TGTGCCAGCAGCATGGGACTCAACAATGAGCAGTTCTTC	CASSMGLNNEQFF
TRBJ2-3	-	-	TRBV5-4	TGTGCCAGCAGCGAACTAGCCCTGGGGCACACAGATACGCAGTATTTT	CASSELALGHTDTQYF
TRBJ2-3	-	few	TRBV6-5	TGTGCCAGCAGGGAGGAGGGTGTCTATACGCAGTATTTT	CASREEGVYTQYF
TRBJ2-1	-	-	TRBV5-1	TGCGCCAGCAGCTTGTTAGGCCCGGGTGAGCAGTTCTTC	CASSLLGPGEQFF
TRBJ1-2	-	once	TRBV5-1	TGCGCCAGCAGCTTGGGGGGAACACTAGCTAACTATGGCTACACCTTC	CASSLGGTLANYGYTF
TRBJ2-5	-	once	TRBV4-2	TGTGCCAGCAGCCAAGATCGCGGGGCTCAAGAGACCCAGTACTTC	CASSQDRGAQETQYF
TRBJ1-1	-	few	TRBV4-3	TGCGCCAGCAGCCAAGACAGGGAGGGCACTGAAGCTTTCTTT	CASSQDREGTEAFF
TRBJ1-4	-	-	TRBV6-5	TGTGCCAGCAGTGACGCGGTAGACTATGAAAAACTGTTTTTT	CASSDAVDYEKLFF
TRBJ1-6	-	-	TRBV10-2	TGCGCCAGCAGTACAGGGAAATCACCCCTCCACTTT	CASSTGKSPLHF
TRBJ2-7	TRBD2	-	TRBV9	TGTGCCAGCAGCCCCGAGGCGGGGGGGCCTTACGAGCAGTACTTC	CASSPEAGGPYEQYF
TRBJ1-1	-	-	TRBV30	TGTGCCTGGACCGCTTTTGCAGGGTCGAACACTGAAGCTTTCTTT	CAWTAFAGSNTEAFF
TRBJ1-1	TRBD1	-	TRBV30	TGTGCCTGGAGTGTACTTAGGCCCGGGACAGAAGACACTGAAGCTTTCTTT	CAWSVLRPGTEDTEAFF
TRBJ1-5	-	few	TRBV27	TGTGCCAGCAGCCCGCGGCCTCATCAGCCCCAGCATTTT	CASSPRPHQPQHF
TRBJ1-1	-	few	TRBV30	TGTGCCTGGAATACGGGGGGGAACACTGAAGCTTTCTTT	CAWNTGGNTEAFF
TRBJ2-1	TRBD2	-	TRBV29-1	TGCAGCGTTACGCAGTCCAGCGGGGGGGCCTATGAGCAGTTCTTC	CSVTQSSGGAYEQFF
TRBJ2-1	-	-	TRBV11-2	TGTGCCAGCAGCTTTTTAGCCAACAATGAGCAGTTCTTC	CASSFLANNEQFF
TRBJ2-5	-	-	TRBV27	TGTGCCAGCAGTTTTGGGCGGGGACTCCAAGAGACCCAGTACTTC	CASSFGRGLQETQYF
TRBJ1-2	-	-	TRBV7-9	TGTGCCAGCAGCTTAGCTAAGGAGAGCCCCTACACCTTC	CASSLAKESPYTF
TRBJ2-7	-	-	TRBV27	TGTGCCAGCAGAACAGACATGAACTACGAGCAGTACTTC	CASRTDMNYEQYF
TRBJ2-2	-	-	TRBV11-2	TGTGCCAGCATCACTCGAAGGCGGAGCGCCGGGGAGCTGTTTTTT	CASITRRRSAGELFF
TRBJ1-1	-	-	TRBV5-1	TGCGCCAGCAGACGGGGGGGCGAAGCTTTCTTT	CASRRGGEAFF
TRBJ2-2	TRBD1	few	TRBV6-1	TGTGCCAGCAGTGAAGAGGCAGGGGGAATCACCGGGGAGCTGTTTTTT	CASSEEAGGITGELFF
TRBJ1-6	-	-	TRBV6-6	TGTGCCACCAGCCGAGACAGGTCAAATTCACCCCTCCACTTT	CATSRDRSNSPLHF
TRBJ2-7	TRBD1	-	TRBV5-8	TGTGCCAGCAGCTTGGTCACAGGGGGCCGGAACGAGCAGTACTTC	CASSLVTGGRNEQYF
TRBJ1-1	TRBD1	-	TRBV5-4	TGTGCCAGCAGCTTAGGGACAGGGCGCACTGAAGCTTTCTTT	CASSLGTGRTEAFF
TRBJ2-7	-	-	TRBV5-6	TGTGCCAGCAGCCTAGGAGGGTACGAGCAGTACTTC	CASSLGGYEQYF
TRBJ2-1	-	-	TRBV9	TGTGCCAGCAGCGTGGAGGGGCTTGAGCAGTTCTTC	CASSVEGLEQFF
TRBJ2-7	TRBD2	-	TRBV18	TGTGCCAGCTCACCACCTCTCGGGAGGGGGGCTACCTACGAGCAGTACTTC	CASSPPLGRGATYEQYF
TRBJ2-7	TRBD1	-	TRBV4-1	TGCGCCAGCAGCCATCCCACAGGGGGTGAGCAGTACTTC	CASSHPTGGEQYF
TRBJ1-2	-	once	TRBV14	TGTGCCAGCAGCCACCAACAGGGATCCCACTATGGCTACACCTTC	CASSHQQGSHYGYTF
TRBJ1-2	-	-	TRBV5-1	TGCGCCAGGATAACAGGGATCTATGGCTACACCTTC	CARITGIYGYTF
TRBJ2-2	TRBD2	-	TRBV7-6	TGTGCCAGCAGCCGCCTTACTAGCGGGGGGGCAGGAACCGGGGAGCTGTTTTTT	CASSRLTSGGAGTGELFF
TRBJ2-5	-	-	TRBV5-6	TGTGCCAGCAGTCCTCAAAGATTACGGGTCAGCCGGAAAGAGACCCAGTACTTC	CASSPQRLRVSRKETQYF
TRBJ2-2	TRBD1	-	TRBV10-3	TGTGCCATCAGTCCCCTAAGCCCGGGACAGGGAGGTGCCGGGGAGCTGTTTTTT	CAISPLSPGQGGAGELFF
TRBJ2-1	-	once	TRBV6-4	TGTGCCAGCAGTGACTCGAGTCGGGGTAATGAGCAGTTCTTC	CASSDSSRGNEQFF
TRBJ1-2	TRBD1	-	TRBV19	TGTGCCAGTTCGGACAGGGGGTTTGCCCCCTATGGCTACACCTTC	CASSDRGFAPYGYTF
TRBJ2-2	TRBD2	-	TRBV7-2	TGTGCCAGCAGCTTACGCCAGGGACTAGCGGGGGCTGGGGAGCTGTTTTTT	CASSLRQGLAGAGELFF
TRBJ1-6	-	-	TRBV2	TGTGCCAGCAGTGGGGACACGCCTTATAATTCACCCCTCCACTTT	CASSGDTPYNSPLHF
TRBJ2-5	TRBD2	-	TRBV6-5	TGTGCCAGCAGGTACACCGGTGGACTAGCCCAAGAGACCCAGTACTTC	CASRYTGGLAQETQYF
TRBJ1-5	-	few	TRBV13	TGTGCCAGCAGCCGAGGAGGGGCGAATCAGCCCCAGCATTTT	CASSRGGANQPQHF
TRBJ1-1	TRBD1	-	TRBV10-3	TGTGCCATCAGACAGGGACAGGCTGAAGCTTTCTTT	CAIRQGQAEAFF